This T cell receptor beta chain was sequenced during a study of T-cell reconstitution after alpha-beta-depleted transplantation in children. This CDR3 has 14 amino acids. The junction had 8 bases not matched to a gene; V was cut back by 3 bases and J by 7 bases. Germline CDR1 MNHEY, CDR2 SMNVEV (reference sequence). In this sample, this clonotype turned up a few times. Preparing the TCRbeta library involved the use of unique molecular identifiers. TCRdb fed the PCR reads into MiXCR, producing one record per CDR3 protein. The sample includes around 360,000 distinct CDR3 sequences, around a tenth of them seen just once.

This clonotype originated in a human donor who donated a stem cell graft to a child with acute lymphoblastic leukemia. The specimen comprised PBMCs from the stem cell graft donor, sampled from the stem cell graft. The chain links TRBV27 to TRBJ2-7, with 8 positions matching TRBD1. CDR3 DNA: TGTGCCAGCAGTTTGCGGGCAGGGGGCTGGGAGCAGTACTTC. Amino acid sequence: CASSLRAGGWEQYF.